These 31 T cell receptor beta chains came from one sample sequenced in a study of shared clonotypes between healthy human individuals. Assay: immunoSEQ multiplex PCR; the TCRdb copy retains only in-frame clones and omits some. Of approximately 600,000 clones listed, about 95% are singletons. Naive CD8 cells lacked CD45RO, underwent positive selection for CCR7 and left out terminally differentiated effector memory CD45RA+ cells. Material for sequencing was naive CD8+ T cells sorted from blood. These receptors all stem from a woman aged 25 to 45 in good health.

J is TRBJ2-1 and V is TRBV5-1, with 8 bases matching TRBD2. This CDR3 comprises 15 residues. The V gene's germline CDR1 is SGHRS and CDR2 YFSETQ. J was trimmed by 5 bases and V by 7 bases; bases with no gene match: 11. The CDR3 nucleotides read TGCGCCAGCGCAGAGGGACTAGGGACACACAATGAGCAGTTCTTC. It encodes CASAEGLGTHNEQFF. Complete variable domain (other parts from reference TRBV5-1 and TRBJ2-1): KAGVTQTPRYLIKTRGQQVTLSCSPISGHRSVSWYQQTPGQGLQFLFEYFSETQRNKGNFPGRFSGRQFSNSRSEMNVSTLELGDSALYLCASAEGLGTHNEQFFGPGTRLTVL.

The chain joins TRBV2 to TRBJ2-5, with D possibly matching TRBD1 (5 bases). Trimming pared 4 bases from V and 5 bases from J, leaving 14 bases between. This CDR3 region has 14 residues. Germline V gives CDR1 SNHLY, CDR2 FYNNEI. CDR3 amino acids: CASSAVTGPETQYF. The CDR3, as DNA: TGTGCCAGCAGTGCGGTTACAGGTCCGGAGACCCAGTACTTC.

CDR3 amino acids: CASSIDHALAGDEQFF. In DNA, the CDR3 is TGTGCCAGTAGTATAGATCATGCACTAGCGGGAGATGAGCAGTTCTTC. The V gene is TRBV19, the J gene TRBJ2-1; 11 nucleotides agree with TRBD2. The CDR3 runs to 16 residues. J gave up 8 bases and V 0 bases, and 6 bases lay outside the gene matches. Germline V gene lookup returns CDR1 LNHDA and CDR2 SQIVND (reference sequence).

As to this clone: Within the sample, other DNA sequences also encode this same CDR3. The V call is TRBV9, the J call TRBJ2-7; D is unresolved. The CDR3 has 14 residues. V was cut by 0 bases and J by 2 bases, with 9 bases left in between. Germline-derived CDR1 and CDR2 are SGDLS and YYNGEE. CDR3 sequence: CASSVATGTYEQYF. The CDR3 DNA reads as TGTGCCAGCAGCGTAGCCACCGGAACCTACGAGCAGTACTTC.

The genes are TRBV28 and TRBJ1-5, with 7 nucleotides matching TRBD1. With V trimmed by 6 bases and J by 5 bases, 4 bases remained unmatched. CDR1 MDHEN and CDR2 SYDVKM come from the germline V gene. There are 13 residues in the CDR3. The CDR3 DNA follows: TGTGCCAGCAGCCTCACAGGGGATCAGCCCCAGCATTTT. It codes for CASSLTGDQPQHF.

About this clone: Other DNA sequences within the sample encode an identical CDR3. DNA of the CDR3: TGTGCCAGCAGCTTGGCCGGCAGCTCCTACGAGCAGTACTTC. It is translated as CASSLAGSSYEQYF. The rearrangement uses TRBV5-6 and TRBJ2-7, with D uncertain. The germline V gene encodes CDR1 SGHDT and CDR2 YYEEEE. The V end was cut by 0 bases, the J end by 0 bases, with 7 bases between. CDR3 length equals 14 residues.

The chain uses TRBV14 and TRBJ1-2; no clear D gene. CDR1 is SGHDN and CDR2 is FVKESK in the germline V gene. Trimming took off 6 bases at V and 2 bases at J, with 13 bases between the two ends. The CDR3 loop spans 14 amino acids. The CDR3 region is CASRGVGWNYGYTF. The CDR3 nucleotides are TGTGCCAGCAGAGGAGTCGGTTGGAACTATGGCTACACCTTC. Supplemented by reference TRBV14 and TRBJ1-2, the full variable domain reads EAGVTQFPSHSVIEKGQTVTLRCDPISGHDNLYWYRRVMGKEIKFLLHFVKESKQDESGMPNNRFLAERTGGTYSTLKVQPAELEDSGVYFCASRGVGWNYGYTFGSGTRLTVV.

The V and J genes are TRBV9 and TRBJ2-3; 8 bases match TRBD2. V shed 3 bases, J shed 2 bases, and the junction held 8 bases outside the gene matches. There are 16 residues in the CDR3. The V gene's germline CDR1 is SGDLS and CDR2 YYNGEE. As DNA, the CDR3 is TGTGCCAGCAGCGCGGCACTAGCGGAATTCACAGATACGCAGTATTTT. Amino acid sequence: CASSAALAEFTDTQYF.

To note about this clone: Additional DNA sequences in this sample encode the identical CDR3. The chain employs TRBV27 and TRBJ1-2; 10 bases align to TRBD1. The CDR3 length is 14 residues. The germline V gene has CDR1 MNHEY and CDR2 SMNVEV (reference sequence). The V gene end was trimmed by 6 bases and the J gene end by 2 bases; junction bases not matched to a gene: 3. The CDR3 DNA reads TGTGCCAGCAGATGGACAGGGGGGAACTATGGCTACACCTTC. This encodes CASRWTGGNYGYTF.

The chain uses TRBV5-1 and TRBJ2-7; TRBD2 might be the D (6 bases). This CDR3 region has 12 residues. From germline, CDR1 is SGHRS and CDR2 YFSETQ. V lost 7 bases, J lost 7 bases, and 15 bases lay in between. This chain's CDR3 is CASRQRESEQYF. The CDR3 DNA follows: TGCGCCAGCCGCCAACGGGAGAGTGAGCAGTACTTC. The entire variable domain, with the rest obtained from reference TRBV5-1 and TRBJ2-7, is as follows: KAGVTQTPRYLIKTRGQQVTLSCSPISGHRSVSWYQQTPGQGLQFLFEYFSETQRNKGNFPGRFSGRQFSNSRSEMNVSTLELGDSALYLCASRQRESEQYFGPGTRLTVT.

This clone was observed once. CDR3 loop: CSVYDGPDNEQFF. CDR3 sequence (DNA): TGCAGCGTGTACGATGGACCAGACAATGAGCAGTTCTTC. The genes are TRBV29-1 and TRBJ2-1, with D uncertain. The CDR3 extends over 13 amino acids. CDR1 and CDR2 (germline): SQVTM, ANQGSEA. Trimming took 6 bases from V and 5 from J, leaving 14 bases between them.

The chain combines TRBV5-4 with TRBJ2-1, with D possibly being TRBD2 (6 bases). V gave up 4 bases and J gave up 3 bases, with 20 bases separating them. Germline values: CDR1 SGHNT, CDR2 YYREEE (reference sequence). This CDR3 region has 17 residues. The DNA for the CDR3 is TGTGCCAGCAGCCCGAATGGGGTGGGCGGGATCTACAATGAGCAGTTCTTC. It encodes CASSPNGVGGIYNEQFF.

About this clone itself: Because the CDR3's place on the DNA is in doubt, the DNA is left out and the CDR3 is given as listed by TCRdb. This chain links TRBV28 with TRBJ2-3; TRBD1, as called in the table, went unchecked against the DNA. Germline CDR1 MDHEN, CDR2 SYDVKM. The CDR3 is made up of 12 amino acids, end residues included. Here the CDR3 reads CASSFGPGGQYF.

V is TRBV6-5 and J is TRBJ2-3, with 8 bases identical to TRBD2. CDR1 and CDR2 (germline): MNHEY, SVGAGI. V gave up 4 bases and J gave up 0 bases; unmatched junction bases: 3. CDR3 length equals 15 residues. The CDR3 spells CASSFLAGSTDTQYF. For the CDR3, the DNA is TGTGCCAGCAGTTTTCTAGCGGGCAGCACAGATACGCAGTATTTT.

The gene calls are TRBV27 and TRBJ2-1; TRBD2 matches 9 bases. This CDR3 spans 17 amino acids. The germline gives CDR1 MNHEY, CDR2 SMNVEV (reference sequence). The V gene end was trimmed by 3 bases and the J gene end by 3 bases; junction bases not matched to a gene: 9. In nucleotides, the CDR3 is TGTGCCAGCAGTTTTTCTTTAGCGGGAGTGGACTACAATGAGCAGTTCTTC. Translating gives CASSFSLAGVDYNEQFF.

V is TRBV28 and J is TRBJ1-2, with 9 bases matching TRBD1. CDR3 length: 14 residues. Germline values: CDR1 MDHEN, CDR2 SYDVKM. J gave up 4 bases and V 5 bases, and 5 bases lay outside the gene matches. CDR3 nucleotide sequence: TGTGCCAGCAGTACTACAGGGGGCGTCTATGGCTACACCTTC. It yields the protein CASSTTGGVYGYTF.

This clone was observed a few times. The chain is built from TRBV27 and TRBJ2-7; 8 bases fit TRBD2. Unmatched junction bases numbered 12, after V lost 5 bases and J lost 6 bases. The CDR3 loop spans 15 amino acids. Germline CDR1 is MNHEY and CDR2 is SMNVEV (reference sequence). The CDR3 loop reads CASSPRLARDPEQYF. The CDR3 DNA reads as TGTGCCAGCAGTCCCCGACTAGCGAGGGACCCCGAGCAGTACTTC.

The chain joins TRBV5-1 to TRBJ2-3, with D tentatively TRBD2 (5 bases). CDR3 length: 15 residues. V lost 0 bases, J lost 1 base, and 9 bases lay in between. Looked up from germline, CDR1 is SGHRS and CDR2 is YFSETQ. The CDR3 nucleotides read TGCGCCAGCAGCTTGGAGGAGAGGGGCACAGATACGCAGTATTTT. Its protein product is CASSLEERGTDTQYF.

The V and J genes are TRBV4-1 and TRBJ2-3, with 9 bases identical to TRBD2. The J segment lost 6 bases and the V segment lost 4 bases, leaving 14 bases of the junction unmatched. The CDR3 is 17 amino acids. The germline V gene encodes CDR1 MGHRA and CDR2 YSYEKL. CDR3 DNA: TGCGCCAGCAGCCGGCTGGTCCGCCTAGCGGGACCCGATACGCAGTATTTT. Protein sequence: CASSRLVRLAGPDTQYF.

J is TRBJ1-1 and V is TRBV27; D is uncertain. CDR1 MNHEY and CDR2 SMNVEV come from the germline V gene (reference sequence). The CDR3 runs 15 residues. Trimming cost V 7 bases and J 0 bases, with 15 bases left between them. The CDR3 DNA sequence: TGTGCCAGCACCTCATCACGCGACATGAACACTGAAGCTTTCTTT. Protein sequence: CASTSSRDMNTEAFF.

J is TRBJ2-7 and V is TRBV5-5; 9 positions match TRBD2. Trimming cost V 5 bases and J 0 bases; bases outside gene matches: 15. The germline CDR1 and CDR2 sequences are SGHKS and YYEKEE (reference sequence). The CDR3 is made up of 18 amino acids. CDR3 sequence reads: CASSEEGLGLASSYEQYF. As DNA, the CDR3 is TGTGCCAGCAGTGAAGAGGGCCTCGGACTAGCGAGCTCCTACGAGCAGTACTTC.

The gene calls are TRBV6-6 and TRBJ2-2, with 7 bases identical to TRBD2. The CDR3 totals 15 residues. Germline lookup yields CDR1 MNHNY and CDR2 SVGAGI (reference sequence). J gave up 4 bases and V 8 bases, and 10 bases lay outside the gene matches. As DNA, the CDR3 is TGTGCCAGCGCGACACTAGCGAGACCCACCGGGGAGCTGTTTTTT. Translation: CASATLARPTGELFF.

The rearrangement links TRBV28 to TRBJ2-5; D might be TRBD1 (6 bases). The V gene lost 1 base and the J gene lost 1 base, with 13 bases spanning the gap. Germline V gives CDR1 MDHEN, CDR2 SYDVKM. The length of the CDR3 is 16 residues. The CDR3 protein is CASSLSGTNFQETQYF. The DNA for the CDR3 is TGTGCCAGCAGTTTATCCGGGACAAACTTCCAAGAGACCCAGTACTTC.

This rearrangement joins TRBV6-5 to TRBJ2-1, with 7 nucleotides matching TRBD1. This CDR3 is 16 amino acids long. With 2 bases clipped from V and 0 bases from J, the junction kept 4 bases outside the gene matches. CDR1 is MNHEY and CDR2 is SVGAGI in the germline V gene. The CDR3 loop reads CASSYRGQSSYNEQFF. The CDR3 nucleotides read TGTGCCAGCAGTTACAGGGGGCAGAGCTCCTACAATGAGCAGTTCTTC.

With respect to this clone: Other nucleotide sequences in the sample specify the same CDR3. The rearrangement joins TRBV28 to TRBJ2-3; D is undetermined. Trimming stripped 3 bases from V and 6 bases from J, with 4 bases between. The V gene's germline CDR1 is MDHEN and CDR2 SYDVKM. The CDR3 is made up of 11 amino acids. CDR3 DNA: TGTGCCAGCAGTTTTTCCGATACGCAGTATTTT. Its protein is CASSFSDTQYF.

This clone came up a few times. The rearrangement uses TRBV20-1 and TRBJ1-2; 7 bases align to TRBD1. Trimming removed 8 bases from V and 3 bases from J; junction bases left unmatched: 3. This CDR3 comprises 11 residues. Germline CDR1 is DFQATT and CDR2 is SNEGSKA (reference sequence). CDR3 loop: CSTGEDYGYTF. In nucleotides, the CDR3 is TGCAGTACAGGGGAAGACTATGGCTACACCTTC.

This chain uses TRBV27 with TRBJ2-1, with D possibly being TRBD1 (6 bases). The CDR3 totals 17 residues. Looked up from germline, CDR1 is MNHEY and CDR2 is SMNVEV (reference sequence). With 0 bases removed from V and 0 bases from J, the gap between germline ends came to 12 bases. CDR3 coding DNA: TGTGCCAGCAGTTTATCGATGAGGGGGATCTCCTACAATGAGCAGTTCTTC. It encodes CASSLSMRGISYNEQFF.

This clone came up once. The chain combines TRBV13 with TRBJ2-7; TRBD2 agrees at 14 bases. The V segment lost 4 bases and the J segment 6 bases; nucleotides outside the gene matches: 2. Per the germline V gene, CDR1 is PRHDT and CDR2 is FYEKMQ (reference sequence). The length of the CDR3 is 14 residues. This CDR3 is CASSSTSGRAEQYF. The CDR3 coding sequence is TGTGCCAGCAGCTCGACTAGCGGGAGGGCCGAGCAGTACTTC.

This chain links TRBV6-5 with TRBJ1-5; 8 bases fit TRBD1. Germline CDR1 MNHEY, CDR2 SVGAGI. The CDR3 is 14 amino acids. V gave up 5 bases and J gave up 6 bases; unmatched junction bases: 6. In nucleotides, the CDR3 is TGTGCCAGCAGTAACAGGGGGTTATCTCAGCCCCAGCATTTT. This sequence encodes CASSNRGLSQPQHF.

The chain is built from TRBV29-1 and TRBJ2-1; 8 bases are a match to TRBD2. The CDR3 has 12 amino acids. V shed 3 bases, J shed 7 bases, and the junction held 2 bases outside the gene matches. CDR1 is SQVTM, CDR2 ANQGSEA, per germline. The CDR3 DNA is TGCAGCGTTGATCGGGAGGGAAATGAGCAGTTCTTC. Translating gives CSVDREGNEQFF.

V usage is TRBV29-1 and J usage is TRBJ1-2; the D is unclear. The CDR3 runs 13 residues. From germline, CDR1 is SQVTM and CDR2 ANQGSEA. Between the trimmed V and J ends, which lost 5 bases and 3 bases, there was a span of 13 bases. The CDR3 spells CSVQSRLDYGYTF. CDR3 DNA: TGCAGCGTTCAAAGTAGGCTCGACTATGGCTACACCTTC.